This is a list of T cell receptor beta chains from one sample in a study of beta chain features in type 1 diabetes. Measured with immunoSEQ multiplex PCR; TCRdb has only the in-frame clones, and not every one. In the table there are 150,000 or so clones, just over 8% of which are singletons. Material: central memory CD4+ T cells from blood. Every receptor here comes from a woman aged 18-29 years with type 1 diabetes. Each CDR3 is given with its conserved first and last residue. The order of the fields is J gene, clone size, V gene, D gene, CDR3 length, CDR3 protein, CDR3 DNA. D genes are given only for firm matches. Where a row states a size, it is once, few, many or the class of an expanded clone; other rows omit it.

TRBJ2-5 NA TRBV6-5 NA 13 CASSPGGQETQYF TGTGCCAGCAGCCCCGGGGGCCAAGAGACCCAGTACTTC
TRBJ2-1 many TRBV7-3 TRBD1 17 CASSLTPDRGSINEQFF TGTGCCAGCAGCTTAACTCCGGACAGGGGGAGTATCAATGAGCAGTTCTTC
TRBJ2-1 few TRBV14 NA 16 CASSQAPADSYNEQFF TGTGCCAGCAGCCAAGCCCCAGCGGATTCCTACAATGAGCAGTTCTTC
TRBJ2-2 NA TRBV5-1 NA 15 CASSLGHLNTGELFF TGCGCCAGCAGCTTGGGACACCTGAACACCGGGGAGCTGTTTTTT
TRBJ2-3 few TRBV19 NA 13 CASSAQGTDTQYF TGTGCCAGTAGTGCGCAGGGCACAGATACGCAGTATTTT
TRBJ1-4 medium-sized TRBV30 NA 12 CASARVSEKLFF TGTGCCTCCGCGAGGGTATCGGAAAAACTGTTTTTT
TRBJ2-5 NA TRBV7-2 NA 13 CASSSTIGETQYF TGTGCCAGCAGCTCCACGATCGGGGAGACCCAGTACTTC
TRBJ2-1 few TRBV4-2 TRBD2 14 CASKMAGAANEQFF TGTGCCAGCAAGATGGCGGGAGCGGCCAATGAGCAGTTCTTC
TRBJ2-1 NA TRBV7-2 NA 12 CASSLARRGQFF TGTGCCAGCAGCTTAGCCCGAAGGGGGCAGTTCTTC
TRBJ1-5 many TRBV7-9 NA 13 CASSLDPPQPQHF TGTGCCAGCAGCTTAGATCCTCCTCAGCCCCAGCATTTT
TRBJ1-2 NA TRBV7-2 NA 13 CASSAGQLYGYTF TGTGCCAGCAGCGCAGGACAGCTATATGGCTACACCTTC
TRBJ1-2 few TRBV7-9 NA 15 CASSLEAGQDYGYTF TGTGCCAGCAGCTTAGAGGCAGGGCAGGACTATGGCTACACCTTC
TRBJ2-5 many TRBV7-9 NA 13 CASSSQGGETQYF TGTGCCAGCAGTTCACAGGGCGGAGAGACCCAGTACTTC
TRBJ2-3 few TRBV6-6 TRBD1 16 CASSPRQGAPTDTQYF TGTGCCAGCAGTCCTCGACAGGGAGCCCCCACAGATACGCAGTATTTT
TRBJ2-3 NA TRBV14 TRBD1 16 CASSQDEDRGTDTQYF TGTGCCAGCAGCCAAGATGAGGACAGGGGCACAGATACGCAGTATTTT
TRBJ2-7 few TRBV7-2 NA 15 CASSLVPLEDYEQYF TGTGCCAGCAGCTTAGTACCCTTAGAGGACTACGAGCAGTACTTC
TRBJ2-3 few TRBV9 NA 16 CASSVDRTSRTDTQYF TGTGCCAGCAGCGTAGATCGTACTAGTAGGACAGATACGCAGTATTTT
TRBJ1-2 few TRBV18 TRBD1 16 CASSQTKEQGAGGYTF TGTGCCAGCTCACAGACCAAGGAACAGGGGGCAGGGGGCTACACCTTC
TRBJ2-7 NA TRBV11-2 NA 14 CASSLGQGMDEQYF TGTGCCAGCAGCTTAGGCCAGGGTATGGACGAGCAGTACTTC
TRBJ1-3 NA TRBV7-2 NA 15 CASSPGEGAGNTIYF TGTGCCAGCAGCCCAGGAGAGGGGGCTGGAAACACCATATATTTT
TRBJ1-1 few TRBV5-1 TRBD1 15 CASSFRQGSNTEAFF TGCGCCAGCAGCTTTCGACAGGGGTCGAACACTGAAGCTTTCTTT
TRBJ1-2 few TRBV25-1 TRBD1 17 CASSDPGGAGGRRGYTF TGTGCCAGCAGTGACCCGGGCGGGGCAGGGGGGAGACGAGGCTACACCTTC
TRBJ1-1 few TRBV6-5 NA 13 CASSRPTGAEAFF TGTGCCAGCAGCCGCCCGACTGGCGCTGAAGCTTTCTTT
TRBJ1-2 NA TRBV7-2 NA 13 CASSPDTAYGYTF TGTGCCAGCAGCCCAGACACAGCCTATGGCTACACCTTC
TRBJ2-1 few TRBV11-2 TRBD2 15 CASSSTGSGLGEQFF TGTGCCAGCAGCTCCACGGGTAGCGGGCTTGGTGAGCAGTTCTTC
TRBJ2-7 NA TRBV4-3 TRBD1 17 CASSQAVLGGDSYEQYF TGCGCCAGCAGCCAAGCAGTACTAGGGGGCGACTCCTACGAGCAGTACTTC
TRBJ2-1 few TRBV18 NA 14 CASSPYQQGNEQFF TGTGCCAGCTCACCTTACCAACAGGGCAATGAGCAGTTCTTC
TRBJ2-7 NA TRBV30 NA 13 CAWSLQVGYEQYF TGTGCCTGGAGTTTACAGGTAGGCTACGAGCAGTACTTC
TRBJ2-1 few TRBV6-5 TRBD1 13 CANEDRVTDEQFF TGTGCCAACGAGGACAGGGTGACTGATGAGCAGTTCTTC
TRBJ2-3 NA TRBV13 TRBD2 13 CASSRSGGDTQYF TGTGCCAGTTCACGGAGCGGGGGGGATACGCAGTATTTT
TRBJ2-3 few TRBV7-9 NA 14 CASSLTGDPDTQYF TGTGCCAGCAGCTTAACGGGAGACCCAGATACGCAGTATTTT
TRBJ2-6 NA TRBV18 NA 14 CASSSSSGANVLTF TGTGCCAGCTCTTCGAGCTCTGGGGCCAACGTCCTGACTTTC
TRBJ2-2 few TRBV4-3 TRBD1 14 CASSWTGRTGELFF TGCGCCAGCAGCTGGACAGGGAGAACCGGGGAGCTGTTTTTT
TRBJ2-1 NA TRBV5-1 TRBD1 17 CASSTPPGQSSYNEQFF TGCGCCAGCAGCACACCACCGGGACAGAGCTCCTACAATGAGCAGTTCTTC
TRBJ2-1 NA TRBV11-3 NA 14 CASSFSAGDNEQFF TGTGCCAGCAGCTTCTCTGCGGGCGACAATGAGCAGTTCTTC
TRBJ2-1 few TRBV28 NA 14 CASRTGTYYNEQFF TGTGCCAGTCGTACCGGGACATACTACAATGAGCAGTTCTTC
TRBJ2-5 many TRBV27 NA 15 CASSQAGTSRETQYF TGTGCCAGCAGTCAAGCCGGGACATCAAGAGAGACCCAGTACTTC
TRBJ1-2 NA TRBV9 TRBD1 15 CASSANQGDIDGYTF TGTGCCAGCAGCGCCAATCAGGGGGATATAGATGGCTACACCTTC
TRBJ2-3 NA TRBV11-2 TRBD2 18 CASRGGLAGGTSTDTQYF TGTGCCAGCAGAGGAGGACTAGCGGGGGGAACTAGCACAGATACGCAGTATTTT
TRBJ1-1 few TRBV9 NA 14 CASSGGQMNTEAFF TGTGCCAGCAGCGGCGGACAGATGAACACTGAAGCTTTCTTT
TRBJ2-6 NA TRBV6-4 NA 15 CASSDSHSGANVLTF TGTGCCAGCAGTGACTCACACTCTGGGGCCAACGTCCTGACTTTC
TRBJ2-5 NA TRBV7-2 TRBD1 15 CASSPRGDRLETQYF TGTGCCAGCAGCCCCAGGGGGGACAGGTTGGAGACCCAGTACTTC
TRBJ1-2 few TRBV7-2 TRBD1 14 CASSSSGGTYGYTF TGTGCCAGCAGCTCCTCAGGGGGGACGTATGGCTACACCTTC
TRBJ2-5 few TRBV28 NA 13 CASSLSVEGTQYF TGTGCCAGCAGTTTATCTGTTGAGGGGACCCAGTACTTC